These 16 T cell receptor beta chains share one sample of origin, sequenced in a study. Sequenced by immunoSEQ multiplex PCR; TCRdb stores in-frame clones only, minus some. The repertoire holds about 68,000 clones, with 93% as singletons. Sequencing used PBMCs. The receptors originated from a middle-aged man with rheumatoid arthritis.

The chain has TRBV7-9 and TRBJ2-2, with a tentative D call TRBD2 (5 bases). Deletions cut 2 bases from V and 0 bases from J, with 16 bases between. This CDR3 has 18 amino acids. The germline V gene encodes CDR1 SEHNR and CDR2 FQNEAQ (reference sequence). In DNA form, the CDR3 reads TGTGCCAGCAGCTTAAGGCTAGCCTACTCCCCGAACACCGGGGAGCTGTTTTTT. It encodes CASSLRLAYSPNTGELFF.

The chain recombines TRBV3-1 (or the pseudogene TRBV3-2) with TRBJ2-4; possibly TRBD1 for D (5 bases). This CDR3 region has 13 residues. CDR1 is LGHDT, CDR2 YNNKEL, per germline (reference sequence). Trimming took 0 bases from V and 13 from J, leaving 13 bases between them. As DNA, the CDR3 is TGTGCCAGCAGCCAAGATATAAAGGGGCTGCAGTACTTC. It codes for CASSQDIKGLQYF.

The chain joins TRBV19 to TRBJ1-3; a possible D gene is TRBD1 (5 bases). Germline loops: CDR1 LNHDA, CDR2 SQIVND (reference sequence). The CDR3 is 15 amino acids. V dropped 3 bases and J dropped 2 bases, with 11 bases sitting between them. The CDR3 spells CASSISGRAGNTIYF. The CDR3 DNA is TGTGCCAGTAGTATTTCCGGCAGGGCTGGAAACACCATATATTTT.

CDR3 sequence reads: CASSLTVGAGGRGEQYF. The CDR3 DNA reads TGTGCCAGCAGCTTAACGGTTGGAGCGGGGGGAAGAGGCGAGCAGTACTTC. The chain links TRBV7-3 to TRBJ2-7; 9 bases align to TRBD2. V was clipped by 0 bases and J by 6 bases; unmatched bases: 12. CDR1 and CDR2 from the germline V gene are SGHTA and FQGTGA. The CDR3 is 17 amino acids.

The chain has TRBV18 and TRBJ2-7; possible D gene TRBD2, 5 bases. The length of the CDR3 is 14 residues. Germline assignment: CDR1 KGHSH and CDR2 LQKENI. With 5 bases removed from V and 2 bases from J, the gap between germline ends came to 13 bases. As DNA, the CDR3 is TGTGCCAGCTCATCGACCGGGATAACCTACGAGCAGTACTTC. Translated, it gives CASSSTGITYEQYF.

The chain uses TRBV13 and TRBJ2-5; D is perhaps TRBD2 (5 bases). V was trimmed by 4 bases and J by 4 bases, leaving 10 bases between them. Germline V gene lookup returns CDR1 PRHDT and CDR2 FYEKMQ (reference sequence). This CDR3 has 13 residues. In DNA, the CDR3 is TGTGCCAGCAGCTCCATAGCGTTAGAGACCCAGTACTTC. It translates to CASSSIALETQYF.

A note on this clone: Its ends do not fully match the called genes, so a read error is possible. CDR3 sequence reads: CASSDSGISYEQYF. The CDR3, as DNA: TGTGCCAGCAGTGACTCAGGGATCTCCTACGAGCAGTACTTC. The rearrangement joins TRBV6-2 or TRBV6-3 to TRBJ2-7; D perhaps matches TRBD1 (5 bases). The CDR3 totals 14 residues. Germline-derived CDR1 and CDR2 are MNHEY and SVGEGT.

The chain employs TRBV12-5 and TRBJ2-5; a possible D gene is TRBD1 (6 bases). The CDR3 totals 14 residues. Trimming left V 7 bases short and J 7 bases short, with 19 bases between. Germline values: CDR1 LGHNT, CDR2 FRNRAP. Here the CDR3 reads CASAVGGQAGTQYF. DNA of the CDR3: TGTGCTAGTGCCGTTGGGGGCCAGGCTGGGACCCAGTACTTC.

About this clone: At the DNA level, this CDR3 is encoded by other sequences in the same sample as well. CDR3 DNA: TGCGCCAGCAGCCAAGAAGGTGGGCAGGGGCCCTACGAGCAGTACTTC. This translates into CASSQEGGQGPYEQYF. The chain uses TRBV4-3 and TRBJ2-7; tentative D call: TRBD1 (6 bases). The CDR3 extends over 16 amino acids. V was trimmed by 0 bases and J by 2 bases, leaving 14 bases between them. CDR1 and CDR2 (germline): LGHNA, YSLEER.

The chain couples TRBV6-5 to TRBJ2-7, with D unresolved. The CDR3 has 15 residues. Germline CDR1 reads MNHEY; CDR2 reads SVGAGI. V was trimmed by 5 bases and J by 0 bases, leaving 14 bases between them. The CDR3 DNA is TGTGCCAGCAGTCCCCACACCCCGAGCTCCTACGAGCAGTACTTC. Its protein product is CASSPHTPSSYEQYF.

The rearrangement uses TRBV4-1 and TRBJ1-4; 8 bases are shared with TRBD1. J gave up 4 bases and V 1 base, and 2 bases lay outside the gene matches. CDR1 and CDR2 from the germline V gene are MGHRA and YSYEKL. This CDR3 region has 15 residues. CDR3 in DNA: TGCGCCAGCAGCCAAGGAACAGGGGGTAATGAAAAACTGTTTTTT. Amino acid sequence: CASSQGTGGNEKLFF.

This chain connects TRBV5-1 to TRBJ2-5; possible D gene TRBD1, 6 bases. Germline V gene data show CDR1 as SGHRS and CDR2 as YFSETQ. The CDR3 runs 17 residues. The V end was cut by 1 base, the J end by 5 bases, with 21 bases between. CDR3 nucleotides: TGCGCCAGCAGCTTGCTTTATCGACAGGAGATTAAGGAGACCCAGTACTTC. Residues: CASSLLYRQEIKETQYF.

This sequence joins TRBV10-3 and TRBJ2-1, with 7 bases matching TRBD2. In germline, CDR1 is ENHRY, CDR2 SYGVKD. CDR3 size: 15 residues. Trimming took 4 bases from V and 5 from J; bases not matched to a gene: 8. Here the CDR3 reads CAISGGEGRDNEQFF. In DNA, the CDR3 is TGTGCCATCAGTGGGGGGGAGGGACGGGACAATGAGCAGTTCTTC.

Note on this clone: At one end the junction does not follow the germline gene, possibly because of a read error. The chain couples TRBV7-7 to TRBJ2-2, with D possibly TRBD2 on 6 matching bases. The CDR3 runs 15 residues. Germline CDR1 is SSHAT and CDR2 is FNYEAQ (reference sequence). The CDR3 reads CASSLGGRRAGELFF. For the CDR3, the DNA is TGTGCTAGCAGCTTGGGGGGAAGAAGGGCCGGGGAGCTGTTTTTT. Together with reference TRBV7-7 and TRBJ2-2, the CDR3 gives the full variable domain: GAGVSQSPRYKVTKRGQDVTLRCDPISSHATLYWYQQALGQGPEFLTYFNYEAQPDKSGLPSDRFSAERPEGSISTLTIQRTEQRDSAMYRCASSLGGRRAGELFFGEGSRLTVL.

The J gene is TRBJ2-7, the V gene TRBV6-5; TRBD2 matches at 8 bases. With V trimmed by 4 bases and J by 9 bases, 8 bases remained unmatched. Germline V gene sequence: CDR1 MNHEY, CDR2 SVGAGI. This CDR3 comprises 13 residues. Here the CDR3 reads CASSLVAGNGQYF. The CDR3, as DNA: TGTGCCAGCAGTTTAGTAGCGGGGAACGGGCAGTACTTC.

The CDR3 sequence is CASSEEGSRSNYEQYF. DNA for the CDR3: TGTGCCAGCAGTGAAGAGGGGAGCAGGTCGAACTACGAGCAGTACTTC. V and J are TRBV2 and TRBJ2-7; D is tentatively TRBD1 or TRBD2 (5 bases each). V was shortened by 1 base and J by 3 bases, with 16 bases between the two germline ends. The CDR3 contains 16 residues. Germline CDR1 is SNHLY and CDR2 is FYNNEI.